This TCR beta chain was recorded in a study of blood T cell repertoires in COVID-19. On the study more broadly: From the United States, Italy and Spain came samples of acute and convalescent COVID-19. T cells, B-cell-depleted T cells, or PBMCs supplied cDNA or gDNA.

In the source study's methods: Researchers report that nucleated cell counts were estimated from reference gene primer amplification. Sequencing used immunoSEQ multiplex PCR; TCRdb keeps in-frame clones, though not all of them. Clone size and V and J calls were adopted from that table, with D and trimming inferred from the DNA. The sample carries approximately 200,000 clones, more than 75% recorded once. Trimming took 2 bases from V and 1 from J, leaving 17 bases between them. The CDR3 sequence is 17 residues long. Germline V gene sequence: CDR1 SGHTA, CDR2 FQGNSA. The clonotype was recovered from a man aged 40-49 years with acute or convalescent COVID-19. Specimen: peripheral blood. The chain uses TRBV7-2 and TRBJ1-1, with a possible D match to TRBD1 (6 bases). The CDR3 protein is CASSLTGGAVTNTEAFF. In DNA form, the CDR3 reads TGTGCCAGCAGCTTAACGGGGGGGGCGGTTACGAACACTGAAGCTTTCTTT. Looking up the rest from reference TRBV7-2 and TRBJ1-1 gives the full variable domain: GAGVSQSPSNKVTEKGKDVELRCDPISGHTALYWYRQSLGQGLEFLIYFQGNSAPDKSGLPSDRFSAERTGGSVSTLTIQRTQQEDSAVYLCASSLTGGAVTNTEAFFGQGTRLTVV.